The T cell receptor beta chain described here comes from a study of T cell repertoires in cytomegalovirus infection. TCRdb analysed the reads with MiXCR anew, one entry per CDR3 protein. The sample comprises tens of thousands of distinct CDR3 sequences, more than 3% of which are singletons, and 22% rests with the top ten. There are many counts of this clonotype. There are 12 residues in the CDR3. The V gene lost 2 bases and the J gene lost 6 bases, with 7 bases spanning the gap. The germline gives CDR1 SGHTA, CDR2 FQGTGA. The sample taken for sequencing was PBMCs. This sequence was found in a human donor in good health (CMV status not recorded). Some clones in this sample may be carry-over from other donors' samples. The rearrangement links TRBV7-3 to TRBJ1-2, with a tentative D call TRBD1 (5 bases). In nucleotides, the CDR3 is TGTGCCAGCAGCTTACGAGGGGATGGCTACACCTTC. Its protein product is CASSLRGDGYTF.